This TCR beta chain is drawn from a study of T cells in Graves' hyperthyroidism and ophthalmopathy. Clinical symptoms, serum thyroxine and TRAb, thyroid ultrasound and orbital computed tomography together formed the diagnostic basis. Each 10 ml fresh peripheral blood draw supplied the PBMCs. Amplification yielded TCR beta CDR3 regions, with RNA transcripts as the source. An initial round of RT-PCR targeting the TCR CDR3 relied on the HTBI primer set. MiXCR, applied by TCRdb to the multiplex PCR reads, yields one record per CDR3 protein. The sample includes hundreds of thousands of distinct CDR3 sequences, around 15% of them seen just once. A remark on this clonotype: What it binds is unknown.

Trimming removed 6 bases at V and 3 bases at J, with 23 bases between. The CDR3 consists of 16 residues. Germline lookup yields CDR1 DFQATT and CDR2 SNEGSKA (reference sequence). Study-wide findings and caveats: Among clonotypes expanded in thyroid above 0.001, most were also found in blood. Model predictions of ophthalmopathy came a median around 6.5 months before onset.

The sequencing input was blood. The sequence was collected from a woman between 18 and 29 years old with Graves' hyperthyroidism. The chain uses TRBV20-1 and TRBJ1-1; D is possibly TRBD1 (5 bases). The CDR3 DNA reads as TGCAGTGCGGGACGGGAGTTATGGATACGGGACACTGAAGCTTTCTTT. Translating gives CSAGRELWIRDTEAFF.